This paragraph covers one T cell receptor (beta chain) sequence. An end of the junction differs from the germline gene, which may be a read error. This entry belongs to a study of CDR3 diversity in severe acne. One entry per CDR3 protein, called by TCRdb with MiXCR from the PCR reads. The table has fewer than 90,000 distinct CDR3 sequences, approximately 51% seen once. From germline, CDR1 is ENHRY and CDR2 SYGVKD. The CDR3 consists of 15 residues. Sequences were obtained from blood. This chain joins TRBV10-3 and TRBJ2-5; D perhaps matches TRBD2 (5 bases). The clonotype originates from a male donor in good health, without acne. Here the CDR3 reads CASSYSRDRQETQYF. Here the CDR3 DNA reads TGTGCCAGCAGTTACTCGAGGGATAGGCAAGAGACCCAGTACTTC.